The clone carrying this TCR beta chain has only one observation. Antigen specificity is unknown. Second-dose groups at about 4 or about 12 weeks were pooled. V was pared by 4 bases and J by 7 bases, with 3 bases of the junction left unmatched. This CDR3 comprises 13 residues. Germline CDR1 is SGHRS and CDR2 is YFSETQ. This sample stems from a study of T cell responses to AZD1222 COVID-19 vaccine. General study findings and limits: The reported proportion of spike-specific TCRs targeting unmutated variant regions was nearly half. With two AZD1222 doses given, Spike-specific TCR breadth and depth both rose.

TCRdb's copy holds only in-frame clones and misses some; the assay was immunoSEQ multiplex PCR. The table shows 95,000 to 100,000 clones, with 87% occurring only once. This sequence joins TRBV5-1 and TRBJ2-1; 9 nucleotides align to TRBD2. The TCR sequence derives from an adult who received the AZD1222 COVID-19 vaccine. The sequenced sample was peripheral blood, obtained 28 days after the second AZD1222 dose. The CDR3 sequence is CASSKTSGNEQFF. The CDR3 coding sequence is TGCGCCAGCAGCAAGACTAGCGGAAATGAGCAGTTCTTC.